This T cell receptor (beta chain) was captured in a study of blood T cells in healthy people across ages. Findings and caveats of the study: Aged donors had fewer naive CD4+ cells and lower diversity than long-lived donors. A strong correlation between TCR beta diversity and naive T cell percentage was seen.

Germline loops: CDR1 DFQATT, CDR2 SNEGSKA (reference sequence). The CDR3 totals 15 residues. With 0 bases removed from V and 7 bases from J, the gap between germline ends came to 15 bases. Next came a second PCR, run for about 7 to 11 cycles, which used a sample-barcoded 5' primer along with a J-beta primer mix. Every cDNA molecule carried a tag from a template-switch adaptor bearing 12 random nucleotides. TCRdb re-called the 5' RACE reads with MiXCR, one entry per CDR3 protein. The repertoire holds about 770,000 distinct CDR3 sequences, with approximately 44% as singletons. As to this clonotype: As yet, its antigen is unknown.

Each donor was a healthy Caucasian individual from Russia, aged roughly 6 to 95. Sequencing was done on a sample of blood. The rearrangement joins TRBV20-1 to TRBJ1-4; D not certain. This TCR came from a man aged 55 to 70 in good health. This CDR3 reads CSARDSGRNGEKLFF. In DNA form, the CDR3 reads TGCAGTGCTAGAGATTCCGGCAGGAACGGTGAAAAACTGTTTTTT.